This T cell receptor (beta chain) was recovered during a study of blood T cell repertoires in COVID-19. In the study overall: Acute and convalescent COVID-19 specimens originated in the United States, Italy and Spain. PBMCs, B-cell-depleted T cells, or T cells provided the cDNA or gDNA that made up the material.

As handled by the study authors: Reference gene primer amplification yielded estimated nucleated cell counts. The data were produced by immunoSEQ multiplex PCR, yet TCRdb's version contains in-frame clones alone and is incomplete. The V and J calls and clone size are taken from that table; D and trimming were inferred from the DNA. The sample carries 75,000 or so clones, around nine tenths recorded once. This CDR3 has 11 residues. Germline V CDR1 and CDR2: MDHEN, SYDVKM. The V gene lost 2 bases and the J gene lost 7 bases, with 3 bases spanning the gap. The genes are TRBV28 and TRBJ1-5; no reliable D call. The TCR sequence derives from a woman of 80 years or more with active or convalescent COVID-19. The specimen was peripheral blood. The CDR3 bases are TGTGCCAGCAGTTTAGGCCAGCCCCAGCATTTT. This gives the protein CASSLGQPQHF.